This passage covers 24 T cell receptor beta chains from one sample sequenced in a study of blood T cell repertoires in COVID-19. Assay: immunoSEQ multiplex PCR; the TCRdb copy retains only in-frame clones and omits some. The sample has some 260,000 clones; 85% to 90% are singletons. Source material: peripheral blood. The source of these receptors is a woman in her forties who had recovered from COVID-19.

This clone was recorded once. The chain employs TRBV7-3 and TRBJ2-2; 14 bases map to TRBD2. V shed 5 bases, J shed 10 bases, and the junction held 6 bases outside the gene matches. The CDR3 extends over 15 amino acids. Looked up from germline, CDR1 is SGHTA and CDR2 is FQGTGA. CDR3 sequence: CASSPGLAGGAELFF. The CDR3 region has the DNA TGTGCCAGCAGCCCCGGACTAGCGGGAGGAGCGGAGCTGTTTTTT. The entire variable domain, with the rest obtained from reference TRBV7-3 and TRBJ2-2, is as follows: GAGVSQTPSNKVTEKGKYVELRCDPISGHTALYWYRQSLGQGPEFLIYFQGTGAADDSGLPNDRFFAVRPEGSVSTLKIQRTERGDSAVYLCASSPGLAGGAELFFGEGSRLTVL.

The chain recombines TRBV7-3 with TRBJ2-1, with 7 bases aligning to TRBD2. V shed 5 bases, J shed 7 bases, and the junction held 14 bases outside the gene matches. In germline, CDR1 is SGHTA, CDR2 FQGTGA. CDR3 length: 16 residues. CDR3 sequence: CASSPLPGEGSNEQFF. CDR3 sequence (DNA): TGTGCCAGCAGCCCCCTCCCGGGGGAGGGTAGTAATGAGCAGTTCTTC.

The chain is built from TRBV6-6 and TRBJ1-3, with a tentative D call TRBD1 (5 bases). CDR1 and CDR2 (germline): MNHNY, SVGAGI (reference sequence). Trimming took off 4 bases at V and 3 bases at J, with 7 bases between the two ends. The CDR3 extends over 13 amino acids. The CDR3 DNA sequence: TGTGCCAGCAGTTCCCAGGGTGGAAACACCATATATTTT. Translating gives CASSSQGGNTIYF.

The chain uses TRBV24-1 and TRBJ1-1; no firm D call. Germline-derived CDR1 and CDR2 are KGHDR and SFDVKD. Trimming removed 6 bases at V and 4 bases at J, with 23 bases between. CDR3 length: 17 amino acids. The CDR3: CATSSSRSSGRGTEAFF. The CDR3 DNA is TGTGCCACCAGTAGTTCCCGATCCAGTGGGCGGGGCACTGAAGCTTTCTTT.

This clone showed up just once. CDR3 sequence reads: CASSLGGSGREQYF. In DNA form, the CDR3 reads TGTGCCAGCAGCTTAGGTGGGAGTGGCCGGGAGCAGTACTTC. The chain carries TRBV7-2 and TRBJ2-7; D is perhaps TRBD2 (5 bases). CDR3 length: 14 residues. V lost 1 base and J 7 bases, leaving 14 bases between the germline ends. Germline CDR1 and CDR2: SGHTA and FQGNSA.

The chain couples TRBV4-3 to TRBJ2-1, with TRBD2 identical over 8 bases. The germline V gene has CDR1 LGHNA and CDR2 YSLEER. V lost 3 bases and J lost 4; bases outside the gene matches: 8. The CDR3 extends over 16 amino acids. This CDR3 is CASSQGGGLGYNEQFF. The CDR3 DNA follows: TGCGCCAGCAGCCAGGGGGGGGGACTAGGATACAATGAGCAGTTCTTC.

The chain has TRBV13 and TRBJ1-1; D ambiguous. Trimming took off 0 bases at V and 7 bases at J, with 3 bases between the two ends. Germline assignment: CDR1 PRHDT and CDR2 FYEKMQ (reference sequence). The CDR3 is made up of 11 amino acids. CDR3 in DNA: TGTGCCAGCAGCTTAGGCGGTGAAGCTTTCTTT. Its translation: CASSLGGEAFF.

This chain connects TRBV6-4 to TRBJ2-3, with D perhaps matching TRBD2 (5 bases). From germline, CDR1 is MRHNA and CDR2 SNTAGT. This CDR3 contains 16 residues. V dropped 5 bases and J dropped 2 bases, with 17 bases sitting between them. The CDR3 DNA sequence: TGTGCCAGCAGTCCTAGCCGGCACCCGCTCACAGATACGCAGTATTTT. It encodes CASSPSRHPLTDTQYF.

V and J are TRBV6-5 and TRBJ2-5; a weak D match, TRBD1 (7 bases). CDR3 length: 13 amino acids. Germline V gene lookup returns CDR1 MNHEY and CDR2 SVGAGI. Trimming pared 11 bases from V and 5 bases from J, leaving 18 bases between. The CDR3 loop is CAGRRAGGETQYF. The CDR3 nucleotides read TGTGCCGGGAGACGGGCAGGGGGGGAGACCCAGTACTTC.

The chain uses TRBV7-2 and TRBJ1-4; 9 bases line up with TRBD1. The CDR3 spans 15 residues. The germline V gene encodes CDR1 SGHTA and CDR2 FQGNSA. V trimming: 3 bases; J trimming: 4 bases; junction bases outside the gene matches: 3. CDR3: CASSLAGQGNEKLFF. DNA of the CDR3: TGTGCCAGCAGCTTGGCGGGACAGGGTAATGAAAAACTGTTTTTT.

This chain uses TRBV7-8 with TRBJ2-1, with D perhaps matching TRBD2 (5 bases). The ends were cut back, 5 bases at V and 9 bases at J, with 11 bases in the middle. Germline V gene sequence: CDR1 SGHVS, CDR2 FQNEAQ. The CDR3 length is 12 residues. The CDR3, as DNA: TGTGCCAGCAGCCAAGCGGTCGGTGAGCAGTTCTTC. It encodes CASSQAVGEQFF.

The CDR3 DNA reads TGTGCCAGTAGGGTGGGCTTTGCAACTAATGAAAAACTGTTTTTT. It translates to CASRVGFATNEKLFF. This chain connects TRBV19 to TRBJ1-4; D not certain. Germline V gene data show CDR1 as LNHDA and CDR2 as SQIVND (reference sequence). This CDR3 is 15 amino acids long. Deletions cut 6 bases from V and 0 bases from J, with 11 bases between.

This rearrangement joins TRBV7-9 to TRBJ1-6, with D perhaps TRBD1 (6 bases). V was cut by 7 bases and J by 8 bases, with 15 bases left in between. This CDR3 contains 14 residues. CDR1 is SEHNR and CDR2 is FQNEAQ in the germline V gene (reference sequence). DNA of the CDR3: TGTGCCAGCAAGGGGGGGGTTTTTGATTCACCCCTCCACTTT. It codes for CASKGGVFDSPLHF.

This chain connects TRBV5-1 to TRBJ2-5, with D perhaps matching TRBD1 (6 bases). Germline loops: CDR1 SGHRS, CDR2 YFSETQ. The CDR3 loop spans 15 amino acids. Between the trimmed V and J ends, which lost 4 bases and 7 bases, there was a span of 20 bases. The chain's CDR3 is CASSPRQDPPGTQYF. The CDR3 region has the DNA TGCGCCAGCAGCCCCAGACAGGACCCGCCGGGGACCCAGTACTTC.

The chain combines TRBV7-2 with TRBJ2-1; D is unresolved. Trimming removed 2 bases from V and 1 base from J, with 6 bases in between. The length of the CDR3 is 14 residues. Looked up from germline, CDR1 is SGHTA and CDR2 is FQGNSA. The CDR3 region is CASSLPGSYNEQFF. The CDR3 bases are TGTGCCAGCAGCTTACCAGGTTCCTACAATGAGCAGTTCTTC.

V and J are TRBV7-8 and TRBJ2-3; D possibly corresponds to TRBD2 (6 bases). CDR1 and CDR2 from the germline V gene are SGHVS and FQNEAQ. This CDR3 has 13 residues. Deletions cut 5 bases from V and 11 bases from J, with 17 bases between. CDR3 region: CASSRYGAREQYF. For the CDR3, the DNA is TGTGCCAGCAGCCGATACGGGGCGCGGGAGCAGTATTTT.

The gene calls are TRBV7-9 and TRBJ1-4, with 7 bases aligning to TRBD1. This CDR3 is built from 14 residues. The V and J ends lost 2 bases and 3 bases, in that order; junction bases with no gene match: 0. Germline V gives CDR1 SEHNR, CDR2 FQNEAQ (reference sequence). CDR3 protein: CASSLRGPNEKLFF. The CDR3 DNA is TGTGCCAGCAGCTTAAGGGGGCCTAATGAAAAACTGTTTTTT.

This clone was picked up one time. This chain joins TRBV19 and TRBJ1-4; maybe TRBD1 (6 bases). The germline gives CDR1 LNHDA, CDR2 SQIVND (reference sequence). The V and J ends lost 2 bases and 7 bases respectively, with 14 bases between them. CDR3 length equals 15 residues. CDR3 nucleotides: TGTGCCAGTAGTATACAGGGGACGTTGAGTGAAAAACTGTTTTTT. Translation: CASSIQGTLSEKLFF.

The chain recombines TRBV5-4 with TRBJ1-3, with 11 bases matching TRBD1. Looked up from germline, CDR1 is SGHNT and CDR2 is YYREEE (reference sequence). V was pared by 4 bases and J by 4 bases, with 16 bases of the junction left unmatched. The CDR3 totals 19 residues. In DNA, the CDR3 is TGTGCCAGCAGCGCACGAGGGGGACAGGGGGGGTTCATAGGAAACACCATATATTTT. Amino acid sequence: CASSARGGQGGFIGNTIYF.

The CDR3 loop is CASSEGDRGATDTQYF. The DNA for the CDR3 is TGTGCCAGCAGTGAGGGGGACAGGGGGGCGACAGATACGCAGTATTTT. This sequence joins TRBV6-1 and TRBJ2-3; 11 bases map to TRBD1. CDR3 length: 16 residues. From germline, CDR1 is MNHNS and CDR2 SASEGT. With 3 bases clipped from V and 3 bases from J, the junction kept 5 bases outside the gene matches.

This chain's CDR3 is CASSQVGRGEQYF. The CDR3 region has the DNA TGCGCCAGCAGCCAAGTCGGCAGGGGTGAGCAGTACTTC. V is TRBV4-3 and J is TRBJ2-7, with a weak D call TRBD1 (6 bases). The CDR3 is made up of 13 amino acids. Looked up from germline, CDR1 is LGHNA and CDR2 is YSLEER. V shed 1 base and J shed 7 bases, with 11 bases lying between them.

The rearrangement joins TRBV6-5 to TRBJ1-2; 8 nucleotides line up with TRBD1. V was pared by 5 bases and J by 8 bases, with 4 bases of the junction left unmatched. CDR1 MNHEY and CDR2 SVGAGI come from the germline V gene. The CDR3 runs to 12 residues. In DNA form, the CDR3 reads TGTGCCAGCAGTCCGACAGGGGAAGGCTACACCTTC. Its protein product is CASSPTGEGYTF.

The chain combines TRBV5-1 with TRBJ1-1, with D possibly being TRBD1 (5 bases). The germline gives CDR1 SGHRS, CDR2 YFSETQ. There are 14 residues in the CDR3. Between the trimmed V and J ends, which lost 3 bases and 4 bases, there was a span of 13 bases. The CDR3: CASSWGGQATEAFF. The DNA for the CDR3 is TGCGCCAGCAGCTGGGGTGGACAAGCCACTGAAGCTTTCTTT.

The rearrangement joins TRBV9 to TRBJ2-4; 7 bases are a match to TRBD1. Germline V gene lookup returns CDR1 SGDLS and CDR2 YYNGEE. The ends lost 4 bases at V and 6 bases at J; junction bases unmatched: 7. This CDR3 region has 14 residues. CDR3 sequence reads: CASSPRDRTNIQYF. In DNA, the CDR3 is TGTGCCAGCAGCCCCCGGGACAGAACAAACATTCAGTACTTC.